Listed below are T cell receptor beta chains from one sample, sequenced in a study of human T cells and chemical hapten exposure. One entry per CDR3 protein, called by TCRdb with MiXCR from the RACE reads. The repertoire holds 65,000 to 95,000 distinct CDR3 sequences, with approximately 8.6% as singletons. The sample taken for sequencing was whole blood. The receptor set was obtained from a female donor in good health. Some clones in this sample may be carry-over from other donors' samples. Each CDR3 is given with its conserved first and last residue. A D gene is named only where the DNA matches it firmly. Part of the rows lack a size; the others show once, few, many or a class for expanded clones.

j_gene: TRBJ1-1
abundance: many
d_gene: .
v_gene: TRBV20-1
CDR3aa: CSALARGLVAFF

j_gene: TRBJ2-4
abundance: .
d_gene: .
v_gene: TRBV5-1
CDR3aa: CASSPRALAKNIQYF

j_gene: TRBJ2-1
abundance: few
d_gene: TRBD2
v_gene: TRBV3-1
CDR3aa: CASSQVKTSGGREQFF

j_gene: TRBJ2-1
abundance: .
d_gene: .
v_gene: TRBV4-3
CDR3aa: CASSHSRSSYNEQFF

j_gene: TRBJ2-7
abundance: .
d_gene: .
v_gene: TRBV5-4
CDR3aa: CASSLEVGTSYF

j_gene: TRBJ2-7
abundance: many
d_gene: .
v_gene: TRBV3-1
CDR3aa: CASSQQAGIGHEQYF

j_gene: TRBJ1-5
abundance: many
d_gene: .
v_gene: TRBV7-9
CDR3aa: CASSGINAGPQHF

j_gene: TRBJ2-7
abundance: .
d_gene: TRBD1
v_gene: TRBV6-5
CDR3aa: CASKGLTGGDEQYF

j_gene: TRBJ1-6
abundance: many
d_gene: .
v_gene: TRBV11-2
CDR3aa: CASSRERGSYNSPLHF

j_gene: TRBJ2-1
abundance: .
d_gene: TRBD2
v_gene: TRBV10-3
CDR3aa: CAIRGLADNEQFF

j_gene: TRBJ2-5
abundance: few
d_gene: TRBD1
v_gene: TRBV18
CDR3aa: CASSQGQGVAETQYF

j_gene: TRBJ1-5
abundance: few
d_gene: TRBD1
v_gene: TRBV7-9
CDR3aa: CASSLGRTGNSNQPQHF

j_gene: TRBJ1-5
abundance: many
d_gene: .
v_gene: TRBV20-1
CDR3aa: CSASNQPQHF

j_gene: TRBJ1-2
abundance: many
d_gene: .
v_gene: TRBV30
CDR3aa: CAWSRLTGGQDGYTF

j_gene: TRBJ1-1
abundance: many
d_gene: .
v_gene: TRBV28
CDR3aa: CASTPGTSVEAFF

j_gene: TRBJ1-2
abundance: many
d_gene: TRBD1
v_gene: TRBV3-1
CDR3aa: CASSLEAGTGGDGYTF

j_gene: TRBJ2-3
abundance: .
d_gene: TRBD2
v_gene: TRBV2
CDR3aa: CASKVPSGANTDTQYF

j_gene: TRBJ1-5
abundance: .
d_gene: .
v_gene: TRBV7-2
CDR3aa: CASSSVGNNQPQHF

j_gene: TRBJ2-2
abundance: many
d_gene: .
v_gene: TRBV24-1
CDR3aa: CANPGGELFF

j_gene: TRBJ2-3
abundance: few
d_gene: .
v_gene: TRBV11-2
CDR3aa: CASSLEGHSSTDTQYF

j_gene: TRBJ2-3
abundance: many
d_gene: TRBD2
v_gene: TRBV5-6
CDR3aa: CASSLGLADKDTQYF

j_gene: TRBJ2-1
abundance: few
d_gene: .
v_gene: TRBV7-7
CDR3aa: CASSADLANNEQFF

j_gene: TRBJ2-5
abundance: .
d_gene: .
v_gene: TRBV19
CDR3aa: CASSIGGETQYF

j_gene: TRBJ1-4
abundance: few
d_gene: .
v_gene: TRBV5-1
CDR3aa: CASSLAGAVEKLFF

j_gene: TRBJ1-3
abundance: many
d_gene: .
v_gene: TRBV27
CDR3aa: CASSLSSGNTIYF

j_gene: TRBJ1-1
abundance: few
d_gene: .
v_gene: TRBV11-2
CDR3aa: CASSSRAGPLTEAFF

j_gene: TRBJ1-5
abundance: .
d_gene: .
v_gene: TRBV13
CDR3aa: CASLLWVNFNQPQHF

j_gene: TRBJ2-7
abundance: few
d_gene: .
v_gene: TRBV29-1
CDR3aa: CSVCHGSTGTYEQYF